Below are 9 T cell receptor beta chains sequenced from a single sample in a study of blood T cell repertoires in COVID-19. The assay was immunoSEQ multiplex PCR, and TCRdb's table has in-frame clones only and misses some. The sample carries about 300,000 clones, around 90% recorded once. Sequencing used PBMCs or T cells enriched from blood (not recorded which). Receptors originate from a woman aged 40-49 years who had recovered from COVID-19.

This rearrangement joins TRBV7-2 to TRBJ1-5, with D perhaps matching TRBD1 (6 bases). The CDR3 spans 17 residues. Germline V gene data show CDR1 as SGHTA and CDR2 as FQGNSA. V shed 5 bases and J shed 2 bases, with 19 bases lying between them. Here the CDR3 reads CASSPFGRGAGNQPQHF. The CDR3 nucleotides read TGTGCCAGCAGCCCGTTCGGACGGGGGGCTGGCAATCAGCCCCAGCATTTT.

The genes are TRBV6-5 and TRBJ1-3; D gene ambiguous. The CDR3 runs to 15 residues. V was trimmed by 2 bases and J by 0 bases, leaving 8 bases between them. CDR1 is MNHEY and CDR2 is SVGAGI in the germline V gene. The CDR3 loop is CASSYRRDSGNTIYF. The CDR3 DNA reads as TGTGCCAGCAGTTACAGGAGGGACTCTGGAAACACCATATATTTT.

This clone was seen just once. The chain employs TRBV18 and TRBJ1-1; 8 bases map to TRBD1. With 3 bases clipped from V and 0 bases from J, the junction kept 3 bases outside the gene matches. The CDR3 totals 15 residues. The germline V gene encodes CDR1 KGHSH and CDR2 LQKENI. Written as DNA, the CDR3 is TGTGCCAGCTCACCCGGACAGGGCTTGAACACTGAAGCTTTCTTT. Translation: CASSPGQGLNTEAFF. Filled out from reference TRBV18 and TRBJ1-1, the complete variable domain reads NAGVMQNPRHLVRRRGQEARLRCSPMKGHSHVYWYRQLPEEGLKFMVYLQKENIIDESGMPKERFSAEFPKEGPSILRIQQVVRGDSAAYFCASSPGQGLNTEAFFGQGTRLTVV.

This clone turned up a few times. Other DNA sequences in this sample translate to the same CDR3. The chain combines TRBV30 with TRBJ2-1; D perhaps matches TRBD2 (6 bases). This CDR3 spans 15 amino acids. V gave up 3 bases and J gave up 1 base, with 13 bases separating them. The V gene's germline CDR1 is GTSNPN and CDR2 SVGIG (reference sequence). This chain's CDR3 is CAWSGAGGSYNEQFF. As DNA, the CDR3 is TGTGCCTGGAGCGGAGCGGGCGGTTCCTACAATGAGCAGTTCTTC.

The chain couples TRBV6-2 or TRBV6-3 to TRBJ2-7, with 7 bases aligning to TRBD1. The J segment lost 9 bases and the V segment lost 0 bases, leaving 5 bases of the junction unmatched. CDR3 size: 13 residues. Per the germline V gene, CDR1 is MNHEY and CDR2 is SVGEGT. The CDR3 here is CASSYSTQGLQYF. The CDR3 nucleotides read TGTGCCAGCAGTTACTCGACACAGGGGTTGCAGTACTTC.

V is TRBV19 and J is TRBJ1-5; D not resolved. The V and J ends lost 5 bases and 9 bases respectively, with 11 bases between them. The germline gives CDR1 LNHDA, CDR2 SQIVND (reference sequence). This CDR3 spans 12 amino acids. The CDR3, as DNA: TGTGCCAGTAGTTGGTCCGAGGGGCCCCAGCATTTT. This encodes CASSWSEGPQHF.

The chain couples TRBV5-1 to TRBJ2-3; D is possibly TRBD1 (5 bases). Germline assignment: CDR1 SGHRS and CDR2 YFSETQ. V dropped 4 bases and J dropped 3 bases, with 9 bases sitting between them. The CDR3 loop spans 13 amino acids. CDR3 nucleotides: TGCGCCAGCAGCCTTCGACAGACAGATACGCAGTATTTT. It yields the protein CASSLRQTDTQYF.

In this sample, this clone turned up a few times. The rearrangement links TRBV5-5 to TRBJ1-5, with TRBD1 matching over 7 bases. Germline V lookup: CDR1 SGHKS, CDR2 YYEKEE (reference sequence). V was pared by 5 bases and J by 0 bases, with 5 bases of the junction left unmatched. This CDR3 contains 15 residues. CDR3 coding DNA: TGTGCCAGCAGGCAGGGGGTTTTTAGCAATCAGCCCCAGCATTTT. Translation gives CASRQGVFSNQPQHF.

This clone was picked up a small number of times. The chain couples TRBV5-4 to TRBJ2-2; a possible D gene is TRBD1 (5 bases). V dropped 3 bases and J dropped 2 bases, with 11 bases sitting between them. There are 15 residues in the CDR3. Per the germline V gene, CDR1 is SGHNT and CDR2 is YYREEE (reference sequence). The CDR3 is CASSWGTGNTGELFF. In nucleotides, the CDR3 is TGTGCCAGCAGCTGGGGCACAGGAAACACCGGGGAGCTGTTTTTT.